One sample yielded the 3 T cell receptor beta chains listed below, sequenced in a study of blood T cell repertoires in COVID-19. TCRdb keeps only in-frame clones here, not all; method: immunoSEQ multiplex PCR. The profile shows about 100,000 clones, 91% of them singletons. Sequencing was performed on peripheral blood. The receptors derive from a human donor with active COVID-19. The donor label of this sample is uncertain.

J is TRBJ2-5 and V is TRBV11-2, with a tentative D call TRBD2 (6 bases). The germline V and J ends were trimmed by 1 base and 4 bases, with 16 bases remaining between them. Germline V gene lookup returns CDR1 SGHAT and CDR2 FQNNGV. The CDR3 has 16 residues. CDR3 amino acids: CASSLAPGDLGETQYF. CDR3 nucleotides: TGTGCCAGCAGCTTAGCCCCGGGGGATCTAGGAGAGACCCAGTACTTC.

The chain links TRBV3-1 (or the pseudogene TRBV3-2) to TRBJ2-7, with D uncertain. Trimming pared 0 bases from V and 3 bases from J, leaving 12 bases between. The germline V gene encodes CDR1 LGHDT and CDR2 YNNKEL (reference sequence). The CDR3 length is 15 residues. The CDR3 nucleotides read TGTGCCAGCAGCCAAGATTCCAGCGACCTCTACGAGCAGTACTTC. It codes for CASSQDSSDLYEQYF.

The J gene is TRBJ2-3, the V gene TRBV25-1; 11 nucleotides align to TRBD2. J lost 0 bases, V lost 3 bases, and 5 bases had no gene match. Germline V gives CDR1 MGHDK, CDR2 SYGVNS. CDR3 length: 17 amino acids. As DNA, the CDR3 is TGTGCCAGCAGTGATACTAGCGGGGGACTTAGCACAGATACGCAGTATTTT. It specifies CASSDTSGGLSTDTQYF.